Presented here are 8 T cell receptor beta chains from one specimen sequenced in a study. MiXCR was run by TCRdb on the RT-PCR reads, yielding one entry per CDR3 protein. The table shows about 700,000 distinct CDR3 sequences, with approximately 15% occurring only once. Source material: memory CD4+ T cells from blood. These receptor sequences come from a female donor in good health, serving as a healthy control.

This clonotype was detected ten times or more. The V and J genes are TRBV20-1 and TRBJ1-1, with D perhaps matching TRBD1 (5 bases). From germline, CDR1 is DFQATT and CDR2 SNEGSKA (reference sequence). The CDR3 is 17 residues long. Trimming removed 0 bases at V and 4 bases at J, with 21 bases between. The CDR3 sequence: CSARDPRVVTGATEAFF. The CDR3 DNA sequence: TGCAGTGCTAGAGACCCCCGCGTGGTAACAGGCGCCACTGAAGCTTTCTTT.

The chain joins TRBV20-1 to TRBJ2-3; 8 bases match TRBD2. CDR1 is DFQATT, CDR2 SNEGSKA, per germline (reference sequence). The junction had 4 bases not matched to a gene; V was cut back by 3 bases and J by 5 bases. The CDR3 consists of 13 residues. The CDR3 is CSASGGAGDTQYF. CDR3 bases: TGCAGTGCTAGCGGGGGGGCGGGAGATACGCAGTATTTT.

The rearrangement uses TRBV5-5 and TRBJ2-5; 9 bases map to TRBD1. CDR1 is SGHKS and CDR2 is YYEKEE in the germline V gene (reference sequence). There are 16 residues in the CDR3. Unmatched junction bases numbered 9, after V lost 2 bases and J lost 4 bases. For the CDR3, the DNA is TGTGCCAGCAGCTTAGACCGGGACAGGGTTCGAGAGACCCAGTACTTC. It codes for CASSLDRDRVRETQYF.

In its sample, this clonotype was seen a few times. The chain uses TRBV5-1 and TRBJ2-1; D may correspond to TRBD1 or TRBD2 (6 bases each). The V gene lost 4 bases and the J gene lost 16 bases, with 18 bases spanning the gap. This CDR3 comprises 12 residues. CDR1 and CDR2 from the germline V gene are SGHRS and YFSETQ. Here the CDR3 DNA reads TGCGCCAGCAGCCGAGAGGGGGGACACCTTTTCTTC. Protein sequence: CASSREGGHLFF. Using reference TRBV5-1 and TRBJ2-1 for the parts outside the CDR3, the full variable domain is KAGVTQTPRYLIKTRGQQVTLSCSPISGHRSVSWYQQTPGQGLQFLFEYFSETQRNKGNFPGRFSGRQFSNSRSEMNVSTLELGDSALYLCASSREGGHLFFGPGTRLTVL.

CDR3 DNA sequence: TGCGCCAGCAGCTCAGGTGCGGGGCACACCGGGGAGCTGTTTTTT. As protein: CASSSGAGHTGELFF. The chain carries TRBV5-1 and TRBJ2-2; TRBD2 is a possible D gene (6 bases). Between the trimmed V and J ends, which lost 3 bases and 3 bases, there was a span of 12 bases. The CDR3 is made up of 15 amino acids. Germline lookup yields CDR1 SGHRS and CDR2 YFSETQ.

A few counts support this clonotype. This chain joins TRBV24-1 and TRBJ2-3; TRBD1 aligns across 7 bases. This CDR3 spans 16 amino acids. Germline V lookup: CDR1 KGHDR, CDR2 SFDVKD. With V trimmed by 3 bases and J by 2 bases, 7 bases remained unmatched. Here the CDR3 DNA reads TGTGCCACCAGTGATCCTACAGGGGCGGACACAGATACGCAGTATTTT. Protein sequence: CATSDPTGADTDTQYF.

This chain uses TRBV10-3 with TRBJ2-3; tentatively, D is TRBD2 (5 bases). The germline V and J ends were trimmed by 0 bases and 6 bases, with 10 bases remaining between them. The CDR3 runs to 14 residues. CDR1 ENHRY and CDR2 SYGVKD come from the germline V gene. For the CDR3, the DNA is TGTGCCATCAGTGAGTCGTATAGGGAGGATACGCAGTATTTT. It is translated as CAISESYREDTQYF.

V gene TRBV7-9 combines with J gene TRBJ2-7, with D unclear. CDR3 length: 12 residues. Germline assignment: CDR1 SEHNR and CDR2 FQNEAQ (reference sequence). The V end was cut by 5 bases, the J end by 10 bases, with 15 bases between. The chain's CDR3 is CASSQTSSFQYF. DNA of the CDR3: TGTGCCAGCAGCCAAACTTCGAGCTTTCAGTACTTC.